These 20 T cell receptor beta chains came from one sample sequenced in a study of CD8+ T cells in alopecia areata. Treatment specified: oral pan-JAK inhibitor, 5-10 mg twice daily. TCR sequencing used cDNA made by reverse transcription of extracted RNA. Sequencing used immunoSEQ multiplex PCR; TCRdb keeps in-frame clones, though not all of them. The sample holds fewer than 250,000 clones, 50% to 60% seen once. The sequencing here drew on CD4+ T cells sorted from blood, taken at week 4, from a patient treated with tofacitinib. These TCRs come from a human donor with alopecia areata.

For the CDR3, the DNA is TGTGCCTTTCGGGACAGCAACTATGGCTACACCTTC. This codes for CAFRDSNYGYTF. This chain connects TRBV30 to TRBJ1-2; 7 positions match TRBD1. Trimming removed 7 bases from V and 2 bases from J; junction bases left unmatched: 4. CDR3 size: 12 residues. Germline V gives CDR1 GTSNPN, CDR2 SVGIG (reference sequence).

This clone was counted a single time. This sequence joins TRBV29-1 and TRBJ2-7; possibly TRBD2 for D (5 bases). With 7 bases removed from V and 6 bases from J, the gap between germline ends came to 16 bases. CDR3 length equals 12 residues. CDR1 and CDR2 from the germline V gene are SQVTM and ANQGSEA. The CDR3 here is CSGGPPEGEQYF. CDR3 coding DNA: TGCAGCGGCGGCCCCCCCGAGGGCGAGCAGTACTTC.

V is TRBV15 and J is TRBJ2-5, with TRBD1 identical over 9 bases. The CDR3 spans 15 residues. Germline V gene data show CDR1 as LNHNV and CDR2 as YYDKDF (reference sequence). The V and J ends lost 3 bases and 3 bases, in that order; junction bases with no gene match: 5. The CDR3 is CATSRRGTGKETQYF. In DNA form, the CDR3 reads TGTGCCACCAGCAGGAGAGGGACAGGGAAAGAGACCCAGTACTTC. The variable domain in full, completed from reference TRBV15 and TRBJ2-5, reads DAMVIQNPRYQVTQFGKPVTLSCSQTLNHNVMYWYQQKSSQAPKLLFHYYDKDFNNEADTPDNFQSRRPNTSFCFLDIRSPGLGDTAMYLCATSRRGTGKETQYFGPGTRLLVL.

Here the CDR3 reads CASSQAGIKGLISSTDTQYF. In DNA, the CDR3 is TGTGCCAGCAGCCAAGCGGGTATCAAGGGCCTGATTTCGAGTACAGATACGCAGTATTTT. The V gene is TRBV14, the J gene TRBJ2-3; D remains unclear. The CDR3 length is 20 residues. Between the trimmed V and J ends, which lost 1 base and 3 bases, there was a span of 26 bases. Germline values: CDR1 SGHDN, CDR2 FVKESK.

This chain joins TRBV29-1 and TRBJ2-3; 8 bases agree with TRBD1. The CDR3 spans 14 residues. Per germline, CDR1 SQVTM and CDR2 ANQGSEA. V was clipped by 2 bases and J by 2 bases; unmatched bases: 3. CDR3 loop: CSVERTGSTDTQYF. DNA for the CDR3: TGCAGCGTTGAAAGGACAGGGTCCACAGATACGCAGTATTTT.

This clone was detected only a few times. The sample carries other DNA sequences with the same CDR3. The genes are TRBV5-1 and TRBJ2-5; D unresolved. The CDR3 covers 11 residues. V gave up 5 bases and J gave up 5 bases, with 7 bases separating them. Germline V gene sequence: CDR1 SGHRS, CDR2 YFSETQ. CDR3 coding DNA: TGCGCCAGCAGTCTCCGGGAGACCCAGTACTTC. This gives the protein CASSLRETQYF.

The chain recombines TRBV9 with TRBJ2-1, with TRBD2 matching 9 bases. V was clipped by 4 bases and J by 10 bases; unmatched bases: 15. CDR1 and CDR2 from the germline V gene are SGDLS and YYNGEE. This CDR3 has 16 residues. The CDR3 nucleotides read TGTGCCAGCAGCCCCCCCAAAGTAGCGGGAGTCCGGGAGCAGTTCTTC. Translating gives CASSPPKVAGVREQFF.

V is TRBV19 and J is TRBJ1-2; TRBD1 matches 7 bases. The CDR3 has 14 residues. The V segment lost 5 bases and the J segment 4 bases; nucleotides outside the gene matches: 7. The V gene's germline CDR1 is LNHDA and CDR2 SQIVND (reference sequence). As DNA, the CDR3 is TGTGCCAGTAGTTCTCGGACAGGACCCTATGGCTACACCTTC. Residues: CASSSRTGPYGYTF.

CDR3 in amino acids: CASRSTGYGANEQFF. The CDR3 DNA follows: TGTGCCAGCAGATCCACAGGGTATGGCGCCAATGAGCAGTTCTTC. This sequence joins TRBV6-6 and TRBJ2-1, with D possibly matching TRBD1 (6 bases). There are 15 residues in the CDR3. V was pared by 6 bases and J by 6 bases, with 18 bases between. Germline CDR1 reads MNHNY; CDR2 reads SVGAGI (reference sequence).

The V call is TRBV11-2, the J call TRBJ2-5, with a possible D match to TRBD1 (5 bases). V was pared by 8 bases and J by 2 bases, with 12 bases between. This CDR3 region has 13 residues. Germline CDR1 and CDR2: SGHAT and FQNNGV. DNA of the CDR3: TGTGCCAGCGGAGACAGTGGGCAAGAGACCCAGTACTTC. This sequence encodes CASGDSGQETQYF.

The chain recombines TRBV5-4 with TRBJ2-6; 10 positions match TRBD1. This CDR3 is built from 18 residues. V shed 4 bases, J shed 0 bases, and the junction held 7 bases outside the gene matches. Per germline, CDR1 SGHNT and CDR2 YYREEE (reference sequence). The CDR3 DNA sequence: TGTGCCAGCAGCGGACGGACAGGGGGTTTCTCTGGGGCCAACGTCCTGACTTTC. Translating it yields CASSGRTGGFSGANVLTF. Filled out from reference TRBV5-4 and TRBJ2-6, the complete variable domain reads ETGVTQSPTHLIKTRGQQVTLRCSSQSGHNTVSWYQQALGQGPQFIFQYYREEENGRGNFPPRFSGLQFPNYSSELNVNALELDDSALYLCASSGRTGGFSGANVLTFGAGSRLTVL.

The CDR3 region is CASTPDTYEQYF. In nucleotides, the CDR3 is TGTGCCAGCACCCCGGACACCTACGAGCAGTACTTC. The gene calls are TRBV2 and TRBJ2-7; D perhaps matches TRBD1 (5 bases). The CDR3 runs 12 residues. CDR1 and CDR2 from the germline V gene are SNHLY and FYNNEI. V shed 7 bases and J shed 2 bases, with 9 bases lying between them.

The table lists this clone with a count of one. V is TRBV5-6 and J is TRBJ1-4; D is perhaps TRBD1 (5 bases). Germline loops: CDR1 SGHDT, CDR2 YYEEEE. Between the trimmed V and J ends, which lost 4 bases and 10 bases, there was a span of 17 bases. The CDR3 loop spans 14 amino acids. The CDR3 loop is CASSLGPGGVKLFF. CDR3 sequence (DNA): TGTGCCAGCAGCCTGGGACCGGGAGGGGTAAAACTGTTTTTT.

The chain is built from TRBV29-1 and TRBJ2-5; TRBD2 matches 9 bases. V lost 3 bases and J lost 5; bases outside the gene matches: 4. CDR1 is SQVTM and CDR2 is ANQGSEA in the germline V gene. The CDR3 runs 13 residues. The CDR3 protein is CSVEGREGETQYF. In nucleotides, the CDR3 is TGCAGCGTTGAGGGGCGGGAGGGGGAGACCCAGTACTTC.

The chain combines TRBV4-3 with TRBJ2-1; no definite D call. CDR1 and CDR2 from the germline V gene are LGHNA and YSLEER. This CDR3 comprises 14 residues. Between the trimmed V and J ends, which lost 0 bases and 5 bases, there was a span of 8 bases. The DNA for the CDR3 is TGCGCCAGCAGCCAAGAATCTCAAAACAATGAGCAGTTCTTC. This sequence encodes CASSQESQNNEQFF.

The chain recombines TRBV7-9 with TRBJ2-6, with 7 bases aligning to TRBD1. V was pared by 4 bases and J by 0 bases, with 0 bases of the junction left unmatched. Germline V gene lookup returns CDR1 SEHNR and CDR2 FQNEAQ (reference sequence). The CDR3 is made up of 15 amino acids. The CDR3 here is CASSYRGSGANVLTF. The CDR3 bases are TGTGCCAGCAGCTACAGGGGCTCTGGGGCCAACGTCCTGACTTTC.

This sequence joins TRBV30 and TRBJ2-7; 13 bases fit TRBD2. Germline trimming cut 8 bases from V and 3 bases from J; bases unmatched to any gene: 4. Germline values: CDR1 GTSNPN, CDR2 SVGIG (reference sequence). The CDR3 loop spans 13 amino acids. The CDR3 sequence: CATGLAGDYEQYF. The DNA for the CDR3 is TGTGCCACAGGACTAGCGGGAGACTACGAGCAGTACTTC.

This chain links TRBV2 with TRBJ2-5, with D possibly matching TRBD2 (5 bases). The V end lost 9 bases, the J end lost 5 bases, and 16 bases lay between the germline ends. Germline V CDR1 and CDR2: SNHLY, FYNNEI. This CDR3 is built from 13 residues. DNA of the CDR3: TGTGCCAGTGGTGTTGGAGGTGCCGAGACCCAGTACTTC. Translation: CASGVGGAETQYF.

The chain uses TRBV9 and TRBJ2-3; the D call may be TRBD1 or TRBD2 (6 bases each). V lost 3 bases to trimming and J lost 2 bases, with 16 bases between them. Per germline, CDR1 SGDLS and CDR2 YYNGEE. This CDR3 has 16 residues. Here the CDR3 reads CASSGRLGGLTDTQYF. DNA for the CDR3: TGTGCCAGCAGCGGGAGACTAGGGGGACTCACAGATACGCAGTATTTT.

The CDR3 coding sequence is TGCGCCAGCAGCCCCGGGAGTGCGCGCTCCTACAATGAGCAGTTCTTC. This translates into CASSPGSARSYNEQFF. The chain carries TRBV5-1 and TRBJ2-1, with D possibly matching TRBD2 (6 bases). The V end was cut by 4 bases, the J end by 0 bases, with 14 bases between. This CDR3 has 16 amino acids. From germline, CDR1 is SGHRS and CDR2 YFSETQ.